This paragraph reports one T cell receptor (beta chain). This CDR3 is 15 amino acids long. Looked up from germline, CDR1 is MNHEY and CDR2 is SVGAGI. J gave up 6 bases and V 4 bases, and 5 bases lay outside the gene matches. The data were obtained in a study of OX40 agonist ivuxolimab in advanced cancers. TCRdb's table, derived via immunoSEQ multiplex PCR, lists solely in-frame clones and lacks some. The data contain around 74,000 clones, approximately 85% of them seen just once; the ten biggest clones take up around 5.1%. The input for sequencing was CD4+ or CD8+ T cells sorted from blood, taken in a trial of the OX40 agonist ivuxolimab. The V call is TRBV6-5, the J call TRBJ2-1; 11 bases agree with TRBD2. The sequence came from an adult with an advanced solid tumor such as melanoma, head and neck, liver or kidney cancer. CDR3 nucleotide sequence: TGTGCCAGCAGTTCACTAGCGGGAGAAGGCAATGAGCAGTTCTTC. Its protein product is CASSSLAGEGNEQFF.